This T cell receptor (beta chain) is from a study of identical twins. TCRdb independently ran MiXCR on the 5' RACE reads; one entry per CDR3 protein. Here the sample spans more than 1.5 million distinct CDR3 sequences, about 32% being singletons. As for this clonotype: Its matching antigen is unknown.

V lost 1 base and J 11 bases, leaving 6 bases between the germline ends. Germline V CDR1 and CDR2: MNHEY, SMNVEV (reference sequence). The length of the CDR3 is 12 residues. All donors comprised healthy Caucasians. Study conclusions and caveats: Weaker excess twin sharing was seen among beta out-of-frame sequences. Memory repertoires showed no such pattern, whereas abundant cord blood beta clonotypes carried fewer insertions.

The sequenced sample was cord blood. The V call is TRBV27, the J call TRBJ1-6; no definite D call. The clonotype originates from a newborn girl in good health. CDR3 nucleotides: TGTGCCAGCAGTTTATTCGGGACACCCCTCCACTTT. Amino acid sequence: CASSLFGTPLHF.